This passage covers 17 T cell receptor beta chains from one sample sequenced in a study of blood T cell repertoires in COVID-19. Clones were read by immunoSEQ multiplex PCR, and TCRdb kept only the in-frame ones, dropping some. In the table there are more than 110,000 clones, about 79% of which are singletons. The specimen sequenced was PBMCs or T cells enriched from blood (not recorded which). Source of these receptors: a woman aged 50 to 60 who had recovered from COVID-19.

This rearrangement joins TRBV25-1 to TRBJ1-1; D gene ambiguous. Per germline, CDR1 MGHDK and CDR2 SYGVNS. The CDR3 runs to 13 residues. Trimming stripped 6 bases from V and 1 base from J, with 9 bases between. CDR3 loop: CASRHDKNTEAFF. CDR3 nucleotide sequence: TGTGCCAGCAGACACGACAAGAACACTGAAGCTTTCTTT.

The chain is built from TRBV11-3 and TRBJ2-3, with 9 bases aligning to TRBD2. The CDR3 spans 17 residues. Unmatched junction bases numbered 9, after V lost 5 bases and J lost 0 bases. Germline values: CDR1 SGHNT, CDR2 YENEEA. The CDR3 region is CASSPRASGISTDTQYF. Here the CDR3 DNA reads TGTGCCAGCAGCCCACGAGCTAGCGGGATAAGCACAGATACGCAGTATTTT.

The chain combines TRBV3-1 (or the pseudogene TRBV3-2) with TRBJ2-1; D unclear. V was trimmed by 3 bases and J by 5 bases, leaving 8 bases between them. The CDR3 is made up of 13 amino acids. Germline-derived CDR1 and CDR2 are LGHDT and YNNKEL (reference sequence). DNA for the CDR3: TGTGCCAGCAGCCATATCGGTGACAATGAGCAGTTCTTC. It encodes CASSHIGDNEQFF.

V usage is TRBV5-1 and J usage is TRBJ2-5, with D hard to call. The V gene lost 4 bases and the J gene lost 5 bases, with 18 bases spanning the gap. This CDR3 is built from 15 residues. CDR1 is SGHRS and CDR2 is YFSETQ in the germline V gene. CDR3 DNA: TGCGCCAGCAGCCCGGCCGCGTTTGGGCTGGAGACCCAGTACTTC. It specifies CASSPAAFGLETQYF.

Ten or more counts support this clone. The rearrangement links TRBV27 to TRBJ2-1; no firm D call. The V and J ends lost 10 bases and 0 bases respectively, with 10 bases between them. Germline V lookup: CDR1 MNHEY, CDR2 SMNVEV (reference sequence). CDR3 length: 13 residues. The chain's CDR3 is CATGKSSYNEQFF. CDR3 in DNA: TGTGCCACCGGTAAGAGCTCCTACAATGAGCAGTTCTTC.

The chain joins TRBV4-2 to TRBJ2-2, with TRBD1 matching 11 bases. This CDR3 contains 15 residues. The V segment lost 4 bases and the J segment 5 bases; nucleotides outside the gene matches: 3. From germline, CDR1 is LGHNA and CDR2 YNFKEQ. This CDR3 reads CASSPGTGGTGELFF. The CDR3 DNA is TGTGCCAGCAGCCCCGGGACAGGGGGAACCGGGGAGCTGTTTTTT.

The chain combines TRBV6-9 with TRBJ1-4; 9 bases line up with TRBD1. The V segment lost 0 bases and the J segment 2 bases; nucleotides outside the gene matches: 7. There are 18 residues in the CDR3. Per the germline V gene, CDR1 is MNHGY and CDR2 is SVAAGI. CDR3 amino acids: CASSYSKYDRGTNEKLFF. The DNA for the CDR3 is TGTGCCAGCAGTTATTCGAAATATGACAGGGGGACTAATGAAAAACTGTTTTTT.

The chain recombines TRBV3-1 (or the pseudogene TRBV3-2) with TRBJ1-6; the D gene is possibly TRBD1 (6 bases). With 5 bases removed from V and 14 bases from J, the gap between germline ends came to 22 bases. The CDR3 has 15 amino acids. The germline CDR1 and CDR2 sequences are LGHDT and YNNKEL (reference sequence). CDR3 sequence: CASSASVQGRWSLHF. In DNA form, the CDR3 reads TGTGCCAGCAGCGCCTCGGTACAGGGTCGTTGGTCCCTCCACTTT.

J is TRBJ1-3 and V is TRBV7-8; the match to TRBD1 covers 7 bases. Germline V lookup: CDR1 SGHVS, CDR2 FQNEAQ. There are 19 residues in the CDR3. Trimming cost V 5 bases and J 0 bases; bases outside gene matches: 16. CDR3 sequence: CASSPMTSTGTSSGNTIYF. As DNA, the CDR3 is TGTGCCAGCAGCCCAATGACATCGACAGGGACGAGCTCTGGAAACACCATATATTTT. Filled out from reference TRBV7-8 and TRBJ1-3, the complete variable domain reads GAGVSQSPRYKVAKRGQDVALRCDPISGHVSLFWYQQALGQGPEFLTYFQNEAQLDKSGLPSDRFFAERPEGSVSTLKIQRTQQEDSAVYLCASSPMTSTGTSSGNTIYFGEGSWLTVV.

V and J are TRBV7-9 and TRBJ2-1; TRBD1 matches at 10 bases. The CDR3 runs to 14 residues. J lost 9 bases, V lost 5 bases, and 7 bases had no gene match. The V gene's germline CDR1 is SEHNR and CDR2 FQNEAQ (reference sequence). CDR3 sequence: CASSAGQGSFEQFF. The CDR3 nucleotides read TGTGCCAGCAGCGCGGGACAGGGGAGTTTTGAGCAGTTCTTC.

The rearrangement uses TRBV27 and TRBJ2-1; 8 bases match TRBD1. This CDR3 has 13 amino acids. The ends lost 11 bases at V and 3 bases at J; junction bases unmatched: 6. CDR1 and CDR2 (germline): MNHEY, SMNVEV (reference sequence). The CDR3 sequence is CAAAGTGYNEQFF. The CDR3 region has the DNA TGTGCCGCCGCCGGGACAGGCTACAATGAGCAGTTCTTC.

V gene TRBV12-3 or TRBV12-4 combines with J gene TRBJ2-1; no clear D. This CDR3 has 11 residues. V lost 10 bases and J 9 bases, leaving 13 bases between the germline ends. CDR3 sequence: CATTAPGEQFF. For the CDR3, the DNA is TGTGCCACAACAGCCCCAGGTGAGCAGTTCTTC.

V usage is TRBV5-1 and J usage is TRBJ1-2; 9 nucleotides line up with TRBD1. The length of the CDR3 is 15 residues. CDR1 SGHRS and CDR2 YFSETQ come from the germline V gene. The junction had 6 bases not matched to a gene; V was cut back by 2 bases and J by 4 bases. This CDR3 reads CASSFSGTGIYGYTF. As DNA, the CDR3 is TGCGCCAGCAGCTTTTCCGGGACAGGGATCTATGGCTACACCTTC.

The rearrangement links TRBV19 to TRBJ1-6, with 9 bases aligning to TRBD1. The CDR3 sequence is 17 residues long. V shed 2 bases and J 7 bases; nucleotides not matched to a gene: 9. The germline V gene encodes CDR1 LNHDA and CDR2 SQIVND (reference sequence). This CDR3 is CASSIKRRGTGNSPLHF. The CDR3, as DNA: TGTGCCAGTAGTATAAAAAGAAGGGGGACAGGGAATTCACCCCTCCACTTT.

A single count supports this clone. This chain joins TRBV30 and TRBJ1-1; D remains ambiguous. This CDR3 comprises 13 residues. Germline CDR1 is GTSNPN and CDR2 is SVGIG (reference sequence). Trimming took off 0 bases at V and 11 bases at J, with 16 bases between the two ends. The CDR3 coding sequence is TGTGCCTGGAGTGTACGAAAGGAGGGAGGCGCTTTCTTT. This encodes CAWSVRKEGGAFF.

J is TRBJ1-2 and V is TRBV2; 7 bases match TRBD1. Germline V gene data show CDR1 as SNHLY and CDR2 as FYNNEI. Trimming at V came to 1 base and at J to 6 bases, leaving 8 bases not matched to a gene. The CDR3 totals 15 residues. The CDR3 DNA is TGTGCCAGCAGTGAAGAGTCGACAGGGAAGGATGGCTACACCTTC. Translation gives CASSEESTGKDGYTF.

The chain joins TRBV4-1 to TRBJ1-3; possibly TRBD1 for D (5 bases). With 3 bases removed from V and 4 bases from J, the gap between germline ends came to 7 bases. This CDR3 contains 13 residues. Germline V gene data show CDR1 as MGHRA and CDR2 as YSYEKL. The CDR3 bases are TGCGCCAGCAGCCAGACAGTCGGAAACACCATATATTTT. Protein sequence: CASSQTVGNTIYF.